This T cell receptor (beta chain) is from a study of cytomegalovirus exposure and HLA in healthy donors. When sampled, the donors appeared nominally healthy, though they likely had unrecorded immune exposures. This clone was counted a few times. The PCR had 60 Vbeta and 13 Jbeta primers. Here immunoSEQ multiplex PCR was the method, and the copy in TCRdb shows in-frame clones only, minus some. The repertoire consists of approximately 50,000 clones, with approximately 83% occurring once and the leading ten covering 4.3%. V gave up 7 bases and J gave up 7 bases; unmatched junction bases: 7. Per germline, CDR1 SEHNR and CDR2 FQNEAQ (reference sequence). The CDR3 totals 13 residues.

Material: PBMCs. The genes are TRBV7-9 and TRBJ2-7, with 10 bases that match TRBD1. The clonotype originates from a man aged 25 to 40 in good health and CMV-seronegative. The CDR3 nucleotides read TGTGCCAGCACAGAAAGACAGGGGGCGGAGCAGTACTTC. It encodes CASTERQGAEQYF.